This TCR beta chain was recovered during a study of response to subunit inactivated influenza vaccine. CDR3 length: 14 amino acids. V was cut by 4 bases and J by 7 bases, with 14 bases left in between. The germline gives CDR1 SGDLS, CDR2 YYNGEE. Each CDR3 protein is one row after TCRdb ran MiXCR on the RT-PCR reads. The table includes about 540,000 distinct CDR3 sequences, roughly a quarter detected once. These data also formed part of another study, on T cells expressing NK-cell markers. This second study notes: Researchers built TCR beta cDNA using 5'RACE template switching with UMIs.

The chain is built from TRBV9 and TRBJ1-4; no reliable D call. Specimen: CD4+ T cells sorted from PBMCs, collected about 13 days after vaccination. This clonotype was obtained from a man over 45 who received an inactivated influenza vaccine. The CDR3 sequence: CASSRQWQAEKLFF. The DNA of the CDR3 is TGTGCCAGCAGCCGTCAGTGGCAGGCTGAAAAACTGTTTTTT.